What follows are 27 T cell receptor beta chains derived from one specimen sequenced in a study of Graves' ophthalmopathy and Graves' hyperthyroidism. Beta-chain TCR CDR3 regions were amplified from RNA transcripts. The library came from an HTBI-primed first-round RT-PCR and a second-round multiplex PCR. TCRdb processed the multiplex PCR reads anew with MiXCR; each CDR3 protein has one entry. The data hold 660,000 or so distinct CDR3 sequences, with about 38% observed a single time. The sequenced material came from peripheral blood. The receptor set was obtained from an adult man with Graves' ophthalmopathy.

A word on this clonotype: A much larger clone differs from this one at a single base, so this may be a read error. The rearrangement uses TRBV20-1 and TRBJ1-1; TRBD1 aligns across 8 bases. Looked up from germline, CDR1 is DFQATT and CDR2 is SNEGSKA (reference sequence). The V segment lost 3 bases and the J segment 4 bases; nucleotides outside the gene matches: 7. CDR3 length: 14 residues. This CDR3 reads CSARGGRGPTEAFF. Here the CDR3 DNA reads TGCAGTGCTAGGGGGGGCAGGGGGCCCACTGAAGCTTTCTTT.

As regards this clonotype: Given a much more abundant clone one base away, this may be a read error. The V call is TRBV11-1, the J call TRBJ2-7; D may be TRBD2 (5 bases). The V gene lost 4 bases and the J gene lost 2 bases, with 15 bases spanning the gap. The germline gives CDR1 SGHAT, CDR2 FQDESV (reference sequence). The CDR3 totals 15 residues. The CDR3 bases are TGTGCCAGCAGCTCCGGGAAAACGCGGGCCTACGAGCAGTACTTC. Translated: CASSSGKTRAYEQYF.

The chain uses TRBV9 and TRBJ1-5; D remains ambiguous. Per germline, CDR1 SGDLS and CDR2 YYNGEE. V lost 0 bases and J lost 11, with 12 bases in between. CDR3 length: 13 amino acids. CDR3 in DNA: TGTGCCAGCAGCGTAGGTTCAGGCGAGACCCAGCATTTT. Translation gives CASSVGSGETQHF.

DNA of the CDR3: TGCGCCAGCAGCTTGACGATCCAGGACAGCGACTCCTACGAGCAGTACTTC. Its translation: CASSLTIQDSDSYEQYF. The chain is built from TRBV5-1 and TRBJ2-7; tentative D call: TRBD1 (6 bases). The CDR3 covers 17 residues. The germline V and J ends were trimmed by 1 base and 0 bases, with 17 bases remaining between them. Germline V lookup: CDR1 SGHRS, CDR2 YFSETQ. Variable domain in full (rest from reference TRBV5-1 and TRBJ2-7): KAGVTQTPRYLIKTRGQQVTLSCSPISGHRSVSWYQQTPGQGLQFLFEYFSETQRNKGNFPGRFSGRQFSNSRSEMNVSTLELGDSALYLCASSLTIQDSDSYEQYFGPGTRLTVT.

V usage is TRBV27 and J usage is TRBJ1-2; D call uncertain. The CDR3 is 12 residues long. Germline V lookup: CDR1 MNHEY, CDR2 SMNVEV (reference sequence). Trimming cost V 5 bases and J 7 bases, with 11 bases left between them. The CDR3 nucleotides are TGTGCCAGCAGTCTAGTCCGAAGTGGCTACACCTTC. Protein product: CASSLVRSGYTF.

The genes are TRBV5-1 and TRBJ1-1; 7 bases are a match to TRBD1. Germline V gene sequence: CDR1 SGHRS, CDR2 YFSETQ. Unmatched junction bases numbered 7, after V lost 1 base and J lost 1 base. The CDR3 has 16 residues. The CDR3 nucleotides read TGCGCCAGCAGCTTGTGGGCGACAGGGACGAACACTGAAGCTTTCTTT. Protein sequence: CASSLWATGTNTEAFF.

A remark on this clonotype: At one of its ends the junction is not consistent with the germline gene, which may arise from a read error. This chain uses TRBV5-1 with TRBJ2-3; D remains ambiguous. Germline loops: CDR1 SGHRS, CDR2 YFSETQ. This CDR3 has 16 amino acids. CDR3 residues: CASSQVEVSSTDTQYF. CDR3 coding DNA: TGTGCCAGCAGCCAAGTGGAAGTTTCTAGCACAGATACGCAGTATTTT.

The chain has TRBV2 and TRBJ2-3; D may be TRBD1 or TRBD2 (5 bases each). CDR1 and CDR2 (germline): SNHLY, FYNNEI. The CDR3 has 17 residues. Trimming shortened V by 3 bases and J by 1 base, and 17 bases separated the two germline ends. DNA of the CDR3: TGTGCCAGCAGTGACGCGCTTTTGGGACCCCGCACAGATACGCAGTATTTT. Encoded protein: CASSDALLGPRTDTQYF.

This clonotype was detected only a few times. The J gene is TRBJ2-7, the V gene TRBV7-2, with D possibly TRBD1 on 7 matching bases. The J call may be in error: the DNA end matches TRBJ2-1 better. This CDR3 has 14 amino acids. Germline-derived CDR1 and CDR2 are SGHTA and FQGNSA. The CDR3 DNA follows: TGTGCCAGCAGCGGGGACAGCGGGTACGATGAGCAGTTCTTC. As protein: CASSGDSGYDEQFF.

At least ten counts were recorded for this clonotype. The gene calls are TRBV7-8 and TRBJ2-2; possibly TRBD1 for D (6 bases). Germline assignment: CDR1 SGHVS and CDR2 FQNEAQ. The CDR3 runs 16 residues. The V and J ends lost 4 bases and 7 bases respectively, with 19 bases between them. In DNA form, the CDR3 reads TGTGCCAGCAGCTATACGTCGGCAGGGGTCAACGGGGAGCTGTTTTTT. Residues: CASSYTSAGVNGELFF.

This clonotype was counted many times. The chain recombines TRBV19 with TRBJ2-7; 9 bases map to TRBD2. J was trimmed by 7 bases and V by 4 bases; bases with no gene match: 5. Germline-derived CDR1 and CDR2 are LNHDA and SQIVND (reference sequence). The CDR3 is 13 residues long. CDR3 nucleotides: TGTGCCAGTAGTAGTTTTAGCGGGAGAGAGCAGTACTTC. This translates into CASSSFSGREQYF.

With respect to this clonotype: Given a much more abundant clone one base away, this may be a read error. Without the conserved terminal phenylalanine or tryptophan, this CDR3 likely stems from a read error. The chain employs TRBV11-2 and TRBJ1-6; D remains unclear. Deletions cut 1 base from V and 8 bases from J, with 6 bases between. CDR1 and CDR2 (germline): SGHAT, FQNNGV. The CDR3 has 13 residues. The CDR3 is CASSLVWDSPLHL. The CDR3 region has the DNA TGTGCCAGCAGCTTAGTTTGGGATTCACCCCTCCACCTT.

Notes on this clonotype: A clone one base away is much larger, so this may be a read error. The DNA is left out, because the CDR3 cannot be placed on it with certainty; the CDR3 is given as TCRdb lists it. The V and J genes are TRBV7-2 and TRBJ1-1; whether TRBD1, the table's D call, matches the DNA was not checked. The length of the CDR3 is 14 amino acids, counting both ends. The germline gives CDR1 SGHTA, CDR2 FQGNSA. Here the CDR3 reads CASSLSWGTGSTFF.

The chain has TRBV11-2 and TRBJ2-7, with unresolved D. CDR3 length: 14 residues. V was clipped by 5 bases and J by 4 bases, with 15 bases between them. Germline loops: CDR1 SGHAT, CDR2 FQNNGV. The CDR3 sequence is CASSHDRVTYEQYF. The CDR3 DNA is TGTGCCAGCAGCCACGATCGAGTTACTTACGAGCAGTACTTC.

This clonotype was observed at least ten times. The V gene is TRBV7-2, the J gene TRBJ2-7; tentative D call: TRBD1 (6 bases). Per germline, CDR1 SGHTA and CDR2 FQGNSA. Trimming cost V 5 bases and J 2 bases, with 16 bases left between them. This CDR3 contains 15 residues. The DNA of the CDR3 is TGTGCCAGCAGCCCTAGAGGGGGTCGGGCCTACGAGCAGTACTTC. Translation gives CASSPRGGRAYEQYF.

Comments on this clonotype: A much larger clone lies one base from this, so it may be a read error. This chain links TRBV9 with TRBJ2-5; tentative D call: TRBD2 (6 bases). The V gene lost 6 bases and the J gene lost 5 bases, with 14 bases spanning the gap. Per the germline V gene, CDR1 is SGDLS and CDR2 is YYNGEE. The CDR3 sequence is 13 residues long. The CDR3 nucleotides are TGTGCCAGCACCCTCAACCGGGGGGAGACCCAGTACTTC. Protein sequence: CASTLNRGETQYF.

This clonotype has at least ten counts. V gene TRBV19 combines with J gene TRBJ2-7, with 11 bases lining up with TRBD1. The CDR3 sequence is 14 residues long. CDR1 is LNHDA, CDR2 SQIVND, per germline (reference sequence). The junction had 5 bases not matched to a gene; V was cut back by 6 bases and J by 4 bases. The CDR3 DNA is TGTGCCAGTAGCCACCGGGACAGGGGGTACGAGCAGTACTTC. This gives the protein CASSHRDRGYEQYF.

This clonotype was observed a few times. This chain connects TRBV6-2 or TRBV6-3 to TRBJ2-5, with TRBD2 identical over 8 bases. V shed 6 bases and J 5 bases; nucleotides not matched to a gene: 11. Germline V CDR1 and CDR2: MNHEY, SVGEGT. This CDR3 is 15 amino acids long. DNA for the CDR3: TGTGCCAGCAGCAACCAAAAGCGGGAGTGGGAGACCCAGTACTTC. This codes for CASSNQKREWETQYF.

The genes are TRBV30 and TRBJ2-6; D ambiguous. Germline V lookup: CDR1 GTSNPN, CDR2 SVGIG (reference sequence). The CDR3 totals 16 residues. V lost 0 bases and J 0 bases, leaving 9 bases between the germline ends. This CDR3 reads CAWSVMVNSGANVLTF. Here the CDR3 DNA reads TGTGCCTGGAGTGTAATGGTGAACTCTGGGGCCAACGTCCTGACTTTC.

The table lists this clonotype with many counts. The genes are TRBV10-3 and TRBJ1-4; D might be TRBD1 (5 bases). CDR1 ENHRY and CDR2 SYGVKD come from the germline V gene. CDR3 length: 15 residues. V lost 2 bases, J lost 5 bases, and 12 bases lay in between. The CDR3 region has the DNA TGTGCCATCAGTGAGACCGGGGGAACGAATGAAAAACTGTTTTTT. Its protein product is CAISETGGTNEKLFF.

At least ten counts were recorded for this clonotype. The V and J genes are TRBV7-6 and TRBJ1-2, with TRBD1 matching 8 bases. This CDR3 has 14 amino acids. The V gene's germline CDR1 is SGHVS and CDR2 FNYEAQ. Trimming took 5 bases from V and 7 from J; bases not matched to a gene: 9. CDR3 in amino acids: CASSRQGSFSGYTF. CDR3 sequence (DNA): TGTGCCAGCAGCCGACAGGGGTCTTTCTCTGGCTACACCTTC.

This chain joins TRBV10-3 and TRBJ2-7; D remains unclear. The CDR3 spans 10 residues. Germline V gene lookup returns CDR1 ENHRY and CDR2 SYGVKD. The V end lost 6 bases, the J end lost 7 bases, and 7 bases lay between the germline ends. In DNA form, the CDR3 reads TGTGCCATCAGGCTCAGGGAGCAGTACTTC. Translated, it gives CAIRLREQYF.

The chain links TRBV29-1 to TRBJ2-3; D unresolved. The V end was cut by 6 bases, the J end by 3 bases, with 22 bases between. Germline V gives CDR1 SQVTM, CDR2 ANQGSEA. The CDR3 totals 16 residues. DNA of the CDR3: TGCAGCGTCTTAGTCAGCAGCTCATTGGGGACAGATACGCAGTATTTT. It is translated as CSVLVSSSLGTDTQYF.

This clonotype was found a few times. This rearrangement joins TRBV9 to TRBJ2-2; D call uncertain. V lost 6 bases to trimming and J lost 4 bases, with 13 bases between them. CDR3 length equals 14 residues. Germline CDR1 is SGDLS and CDR2 is YYNGEE. CDR3 protein: CASKSTSSTGELFF. CDR3 coding DNA: TGTGCCAGCAAAAGTACGTCGAGCACCGGGGAGCTGTTTTTT.

This rearrangement joins TRBV6-5 to TRBJ2-5; TRBD1 might be the D (5 bases). The CDR3 spans 14 residues. Looked up from germline, CDR1 is MNHEY and CDR2 is SVGAGI. V lost 6 bases and J lost 0, with 11 bases in between. The CDR3 sequence is CASSPGAHQETQYF. CDR3 nucleotide sequence: TGTGCCAGCAGCCCTGGGGCCCACCAAGAGACCCAGTACTTC.

The chain recombines TRBV7-7 with TRBJ2-5; D not resolved. With 6 bases removed from V and 2 bases from J, the gap between germline ends came to 10 bases. Germline loops: CDR1 SSHAT, CDR2 FNYEAQ (reference sequence). The CDR3 runs to 13 residues. The chain's CDR3 is CASRKWGQETQYF. The CDR3 DNA sequence: TGTGCCAGCAGAAAGTGGGGACAAGAGACCCAGTACTTC.

The rearrangement uses TRBV10-2 and TRBJ2-1, with a tentative D call TRBD1 (6 bases). Trimming shortened V by 0 bases and J by 8 bases, and 8 bases separated the two germline ends. The CDR3 covers 13 residues. Per the germline V gene, CDR1 is WSHSY and CDR2 is SAAADI. CDR3 sequence reads: CASSESRGDEQFF. The CDR3, as DNA: TGCGCCAGCAGTGAGTCCAGGGGTGATGAGCAGTTCTTC.